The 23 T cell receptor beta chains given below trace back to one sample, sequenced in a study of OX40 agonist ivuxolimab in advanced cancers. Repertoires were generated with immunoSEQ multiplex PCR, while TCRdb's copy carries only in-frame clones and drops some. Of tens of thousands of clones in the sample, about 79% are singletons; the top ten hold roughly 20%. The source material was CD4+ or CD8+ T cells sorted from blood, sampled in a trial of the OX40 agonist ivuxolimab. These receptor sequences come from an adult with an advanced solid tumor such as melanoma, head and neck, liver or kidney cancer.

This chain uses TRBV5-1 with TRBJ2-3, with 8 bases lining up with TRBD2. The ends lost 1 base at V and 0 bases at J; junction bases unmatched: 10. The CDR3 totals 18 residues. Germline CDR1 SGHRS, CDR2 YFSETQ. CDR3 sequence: CASSLSSGGQDSTDTQYF. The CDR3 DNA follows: TGCGCCAGCAGCTTGTCCAGCGGGGGCCAAGATAGCACAGATACGCAGTATTTT.

CDR3 sequence: CASSECSIRSVDYGYTF. The DNA of the CDR3 is TGTGCCAGCAGTGAGTGTAGCATTCGGAGCGTCGACTATGGCTACACCTTC. The rearrangement links TRBV6-4 to TRBJ1-2; unclear D gene. V was shortened by 3 bases and J by 3 bases, with 20 bases between the two germline ends. This CDR3 comprises 17 residues. CDR1 is MRHNA and CDR2 is SNTAGT in the germline V gene.

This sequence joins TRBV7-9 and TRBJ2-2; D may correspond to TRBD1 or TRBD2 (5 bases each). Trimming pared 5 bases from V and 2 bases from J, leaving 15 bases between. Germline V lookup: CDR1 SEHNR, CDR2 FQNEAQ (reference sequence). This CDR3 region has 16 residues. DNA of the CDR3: TGTGCCAGCAGCGCCAAGGGGACCCTAAACACCGGGGAGCTGTTTTTT. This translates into CASSAKGTLNTGELFF. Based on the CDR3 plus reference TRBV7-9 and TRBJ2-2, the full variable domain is DTGVSQNPRHKITKRGQNVTFRCDPISEHNRLYWYRQTLGQGPEFLTYFQNEAQLEKSRLLSDRFSAERPKGSFSTLEIQRTEQGDSAMYLCASSAKGTLNTGELFFGEGSRLTVL.

CDR3 residues: CSVGGDYGYTF. Here the CDR3 DNA reads TGCAGCGTTGGGGGGGACTATGGCTACACCTTC. The chain employs TRBV29-1 and TRBJ1-2; weak D call: TRBD1 (5 bases). Germline V gives CDR1 SQVTM, CDR2 ANQGSEA. V lost 4 bases, J lost 3 bases, and 6 bases lay in between. The CDR3 is 11 amino acids.

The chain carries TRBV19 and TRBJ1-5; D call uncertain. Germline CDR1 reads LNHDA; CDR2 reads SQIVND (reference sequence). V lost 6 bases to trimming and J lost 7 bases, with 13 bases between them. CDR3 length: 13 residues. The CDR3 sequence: CASSLNGRQPQHF. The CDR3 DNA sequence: TGTGCCAGTAGCTTAAACGGCAGGCAGCCCCAGCATTTT.

In DNA, the CDR3 is TGTGCCAGCAGCCAAGATCAGGGGACTGGGGCCAACGTCCTGACTTTC. Its protein is CASSQDQGTGANVLTF. J is TRBJ2-6 and V is TRBV4-2; D is possibly TRBD1 (6 bases). The CDR3 length is 16 residues. With 0 bases removed from V and 2 bases from J, the gap between germline ends came to 8 bases. Looked up from germline, CDR1 is LGHNA and CDR2 is YNFKEQ.

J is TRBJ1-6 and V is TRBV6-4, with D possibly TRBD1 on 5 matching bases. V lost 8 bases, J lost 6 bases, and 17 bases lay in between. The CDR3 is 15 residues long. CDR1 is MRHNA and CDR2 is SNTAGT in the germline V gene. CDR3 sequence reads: CASARDGGTNSPLHF. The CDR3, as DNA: TGTGCCAGCGCCCGGGACGGGGGGACTAATTCACCCCTCCACTTT.

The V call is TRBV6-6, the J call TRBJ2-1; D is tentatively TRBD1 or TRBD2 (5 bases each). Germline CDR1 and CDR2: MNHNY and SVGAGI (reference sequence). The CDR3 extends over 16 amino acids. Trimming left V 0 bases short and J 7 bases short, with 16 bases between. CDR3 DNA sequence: TGTGCCAGCAGTTACTCGGCCAGGGCGACGGGAAATGAGCAGTTCTTC. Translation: CASSYSARATGNEQFF.

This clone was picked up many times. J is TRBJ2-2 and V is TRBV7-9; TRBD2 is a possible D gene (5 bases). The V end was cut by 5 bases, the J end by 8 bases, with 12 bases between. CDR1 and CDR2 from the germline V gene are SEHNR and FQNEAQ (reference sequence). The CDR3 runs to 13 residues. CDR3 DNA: TGTGCCAGCAGCCACGGGGTATCTGGGGAGCTGTTTTTT. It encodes CASSHGVSGELFF.

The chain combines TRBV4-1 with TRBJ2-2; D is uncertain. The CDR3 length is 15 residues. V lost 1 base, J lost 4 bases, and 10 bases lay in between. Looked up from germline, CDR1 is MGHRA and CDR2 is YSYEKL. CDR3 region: CASSQVLLSTGELFF. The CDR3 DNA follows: TGCGCCAGCAGCCAAGTACTGCTCAGCACCGGGGAGCTGTTTTTT.

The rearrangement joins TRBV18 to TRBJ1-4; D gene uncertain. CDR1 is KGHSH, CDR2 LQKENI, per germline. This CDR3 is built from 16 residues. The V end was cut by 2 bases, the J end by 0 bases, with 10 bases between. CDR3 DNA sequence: TGTGCCAGCTCACCAGGGCTCCTATCAACTAATGAAAAACTGTTTTTT. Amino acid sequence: CASSPGLLSTNEKLFF.

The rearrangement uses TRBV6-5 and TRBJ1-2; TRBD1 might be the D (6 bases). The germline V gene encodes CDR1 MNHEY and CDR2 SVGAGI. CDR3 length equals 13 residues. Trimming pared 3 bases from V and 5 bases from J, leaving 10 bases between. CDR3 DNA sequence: TGTGCCAGCAGTTATTACAGGGATTATGGCTACACCTTC. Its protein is CASSYYRDYGYTF.

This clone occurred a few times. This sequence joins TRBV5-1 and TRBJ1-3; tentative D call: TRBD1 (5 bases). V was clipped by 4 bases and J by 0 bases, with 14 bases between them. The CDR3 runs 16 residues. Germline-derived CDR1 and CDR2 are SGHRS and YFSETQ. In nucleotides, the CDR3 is TGCGCCAGCAGCCCTGGGGGGGAGAGCTCTGGAAACACCATATATTTT. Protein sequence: CASSPGGESSGNTIYF.

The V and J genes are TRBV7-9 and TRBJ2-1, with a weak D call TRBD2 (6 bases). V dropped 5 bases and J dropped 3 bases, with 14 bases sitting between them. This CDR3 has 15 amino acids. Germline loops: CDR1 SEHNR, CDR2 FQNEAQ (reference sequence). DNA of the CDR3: TGTGCCAGCAGCCCAGGCGACGGGGGCTACAATGAGCAGTTCTTC. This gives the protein CASSPGDGGYNEQFF.

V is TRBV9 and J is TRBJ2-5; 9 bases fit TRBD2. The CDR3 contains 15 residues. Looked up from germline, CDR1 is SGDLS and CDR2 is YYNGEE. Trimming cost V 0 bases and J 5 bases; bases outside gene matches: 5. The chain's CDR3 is CASSVASGGRETQYF. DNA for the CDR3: TGTGCCAGCAGCGTAGCAAGCGGGGGGCGGGAGACCCAGTACTTC.

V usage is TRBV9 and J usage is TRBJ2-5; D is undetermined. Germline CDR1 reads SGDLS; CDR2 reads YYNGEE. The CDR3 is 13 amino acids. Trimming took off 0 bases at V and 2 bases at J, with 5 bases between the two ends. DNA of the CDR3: TGTGCCAGCAGCGTAGCAGCTCAAGAGACCCAGTACTTC. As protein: CASSVAAQETQYF.

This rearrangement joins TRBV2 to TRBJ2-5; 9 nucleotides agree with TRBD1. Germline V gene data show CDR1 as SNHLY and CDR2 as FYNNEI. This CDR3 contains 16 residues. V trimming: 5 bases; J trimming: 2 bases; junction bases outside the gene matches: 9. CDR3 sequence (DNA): TGTGCCAGCAGTCGGACCGGGACAGGGCCACAAGAGACCCAGTACTTC. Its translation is CASSRTGTGPQETQYF.

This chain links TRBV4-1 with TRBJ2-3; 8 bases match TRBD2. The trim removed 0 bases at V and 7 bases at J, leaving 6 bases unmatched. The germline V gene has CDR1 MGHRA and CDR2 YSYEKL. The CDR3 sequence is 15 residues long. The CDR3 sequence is CASSQEIAGFNTQYF. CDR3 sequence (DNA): TGCGCCAGCAGCCAAGAGATAGCGGGGTTCAATACGCAGTATTTT.

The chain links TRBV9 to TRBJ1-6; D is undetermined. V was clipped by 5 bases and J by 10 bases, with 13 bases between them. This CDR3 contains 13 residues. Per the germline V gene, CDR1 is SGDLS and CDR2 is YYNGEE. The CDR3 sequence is CASRREGGSPLHF. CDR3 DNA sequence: TGTGCCAGCAGGAGGGAGGGAGGATCACCCCTCCACTTT.

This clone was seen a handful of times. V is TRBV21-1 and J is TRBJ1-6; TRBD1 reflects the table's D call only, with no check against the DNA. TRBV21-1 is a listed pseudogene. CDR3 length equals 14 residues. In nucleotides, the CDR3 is TGTGCCAGCAGCAAAGACAGGGGAAATTCACCCCTCCACTTT. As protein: CASSKDRGNSPLHF.

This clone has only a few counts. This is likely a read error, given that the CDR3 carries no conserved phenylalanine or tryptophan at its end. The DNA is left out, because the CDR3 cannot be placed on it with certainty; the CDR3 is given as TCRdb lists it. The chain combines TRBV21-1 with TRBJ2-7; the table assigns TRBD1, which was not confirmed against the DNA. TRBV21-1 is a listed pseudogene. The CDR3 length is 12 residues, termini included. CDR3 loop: CASSYSRDRAVY.

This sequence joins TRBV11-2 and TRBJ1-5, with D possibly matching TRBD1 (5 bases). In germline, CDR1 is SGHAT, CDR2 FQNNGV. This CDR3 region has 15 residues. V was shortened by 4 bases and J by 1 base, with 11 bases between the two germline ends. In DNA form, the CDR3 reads TGTGCCAGCAGCTCAACGGGACGGAGCAATCAGCCCCAGCATTTT. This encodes CASSSTGRSNQPQHF.

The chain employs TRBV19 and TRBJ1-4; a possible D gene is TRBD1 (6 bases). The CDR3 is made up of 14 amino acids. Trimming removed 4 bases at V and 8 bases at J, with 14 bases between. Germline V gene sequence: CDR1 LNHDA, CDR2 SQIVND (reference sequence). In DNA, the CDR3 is TGTGCCAGTAGTAAGGGACATGGCAAAGAAAAACTGTTTTTT. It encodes CASSKGHGKEKLFF.